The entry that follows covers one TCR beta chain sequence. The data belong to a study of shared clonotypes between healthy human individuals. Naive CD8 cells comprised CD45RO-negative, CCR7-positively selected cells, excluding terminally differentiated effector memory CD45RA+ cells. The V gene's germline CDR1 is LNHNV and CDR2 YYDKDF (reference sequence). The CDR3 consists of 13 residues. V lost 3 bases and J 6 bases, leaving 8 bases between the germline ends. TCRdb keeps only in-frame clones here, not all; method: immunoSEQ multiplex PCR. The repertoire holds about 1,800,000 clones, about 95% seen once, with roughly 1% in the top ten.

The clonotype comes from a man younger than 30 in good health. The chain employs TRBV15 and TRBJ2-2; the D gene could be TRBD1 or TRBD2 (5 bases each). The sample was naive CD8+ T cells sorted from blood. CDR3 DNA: TGTGCCACCAGCAGTACGGGACCCGGGGAGCTGTTTTTT. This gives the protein CATSSTGPGELFF.